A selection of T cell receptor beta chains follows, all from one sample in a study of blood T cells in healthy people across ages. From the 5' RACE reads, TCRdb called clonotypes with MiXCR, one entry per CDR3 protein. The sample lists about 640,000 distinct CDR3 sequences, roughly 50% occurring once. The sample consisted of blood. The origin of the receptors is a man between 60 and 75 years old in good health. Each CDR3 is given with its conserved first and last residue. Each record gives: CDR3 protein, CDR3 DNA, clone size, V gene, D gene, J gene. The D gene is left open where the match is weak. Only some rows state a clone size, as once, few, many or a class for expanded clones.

CASTPGRAGVGTQYF TGTGCCAGCACCCCCGGGAGAGCGGGGGTAGGTACGCAGTATTTT . TRBV12-3/TRBV12-4 TRBD2 TRBJ2-3
CASTPGPAGYNEQYF TGTGCCAGCACCCCGGGGCCCGCGGGATACAATGAGCAGTACTTC . TRBV6-6 . TRBJ2-7
CASRATGYGANVLTF TGTGCCAGCAGGGCGACAGGGTACGGGGCCAACGTCCTGACTTTC . TRBV12-3/TRBV12-4 TRBD1 TRBJ2-6
CASTVKDGSYEQYF TGTGCCAGCACCGTTAAGGACGGCAGCTACGAGCAGTACTTC . TRBV28 . TRBJ2-7
CASATGGYNEQFF TGTGCCAGCGCAACGGGAGGCTACAATGAGCAGTTCTTC . TRBV11-3 TRBD2 TRBJ2-1
CASSVGGTTYGYTF TGTGCCAGCAGCGTAGGCGGGACGACCTATGGCTACACCTTC . TRBV9 . TRBJ1-2
CARGVYRKNTIYF TGTGCCAGAGGAGTCTACCGGAAAAACACCATATATTTT few TRBV6-6 . TRBJ1-3
CASSFIGTYEQYF TGTGCCAGCAGTTTCATCGGCACCTACGAGCAGTACTTC . TRBV12-3/TRBV12-4 . TRBJ2-7
CSAISGRAQETQYF TGCAGTGCTATATCGGGACGGGCCCAAGAGACCCAGTACTTC . TRBV20-1 . TRBJ2-5
CASTGDEQFF TGTGCCAGCACAGGCGATGAGCAGTTCTTC few TRBV2 . TRBJ2-1
CASTSQGYTEAFF TGTGCCAGCACCTCACAGGGTTATACTGAAGCTTTCTTT . TRBV28 . TRBJ1-1
CAIEAPGLVGSYEQYF TGTGCCATCGAAGCCCCGGGCCTCGTGGGCTCCTACGAGCAGTACTTC . TRBV7-2 . TRBJ2-7
CASSRSGAQQETQYF TGTGCCAGCAGCCGGAGTGGGGCCCAACAAGAGACCCAGTACTTC . TRBV7-9 . TRBJ2-5
CASMSGGVSSYNEQFF TGTGCCAGCATGAGCGGGGGCGTAAGCTCCTACAATGAGCAGTTCTTC . TRBV28 TRBD2 TRBJ2-1
CASSPRLDRHEQYF TGTGCCAGCAGCCCCCGATTGGACAGGCACGAGCAGTACTTC . TRBV3-1 TRBD1 TRBJ2-7
CSARGGASQGTQYF TGCAGTGCTAGAGGGGGGGCCTCGCAAGGGACCCAGTACTTC . TRBV20-1 . TRBJ2-5
CASSQAGGPREQFF TGTGCCAGCAGCCAAGCGGGGGGGCCTCGCGAGCAGTTCTTC . TRBV14 TRBD2 TRBJ2-1
CASSRDLQETQYF TGTGCCAGCTCACGGGACCTCCAAGAGACCCAGTACTTC many TRBV18 . TRBJ2-5
CASSFAGTGNTEAFF TGTGCCAGCAGCTTTGCCGGGACAGGGAACACTGAAGCTTTCTTT . TRBV7-2 TRBD1 TRBJ1-1
CSVRGVNVQETQYF TGCAGCGTTCGAGGGGTGAACGTCCAAGAGACCCAGTACTTC . TRBV29-1 . TRBJ2-5
CASSTAPSGGYEQYF TGTGCCAGCAGTACGGCCCCCAGCGGGGGGTACGAGCAGTACTTC . TRBV12-3/TRBV12-4 TRBD2 TRBJ2-7
CASSLGELRGYTF TGTGCCAGCAGTTTGGGGGAACTGCGGGGCTACACCTTC once TRBV12-3/TRBV12-4 . TRBJ1-2
CASSQSRGRQETQYF TGTGCCAGCAGTCAGAGCAGGGGGCGGCAAGAGACCCAGTACTTC . TRBV12-3/TRBV12-4 TRBD1 TRBJ2-5
CASSQDGGGETQYF TGTGCCAGCAGCCAAGACGGCGGGGGGGAGACCCAGTACTTC few TRBV3-1 TRBD2 TRBJ2-5
CASSRNTGANVLTF TGCGCCAGCAGCAGGAATACTGGGGCCAACGTCCTGACTTTC many TRBV5-1 . TRBJ2-6
CSVEGTGANTEAFF TGCAGCGTTGAGGGGACAGGGGCGAACACTGAAGCTTTCTTT . TRBV29-1 TRBD1 TRBJ1-1
CASSLASGRANYGYTF TGTGCCAGCAGCTTAGCTTCGGGGCGAGCTAACTATGGCTACACCTTC . TRBV7-2 . TRBJ1-2
CASSLATPKETQYF TGTGCCAGCAGCTTGGCAACACCTAAAGAGACCCAGTACTTC once TRBV5-5 . TRBJ2-5
CATGRDSRTGQYF TGTGCCACCGGCAGAGATTCCAGGACAGGGCAGTATTTT . TRBV15 TRBD1 TRBJ2-3
CASSWSGTVQETQYF TGCGCCAGCAGCTGGTCCGGGACAGTCCAAGAGACCCAGTACTTC . TRBV5-1 TRBD1 TRBJ2-5
CASSTGQGATIEAFF TGTGCCAGCAGTACGGGACAGGGGGCCACCATTGAAGCTTTCTTT . TRBV6-2/TRBV6-3 TRBD1 TRBJ1-1
CASSEGKRGGTQYF TGTGCCAGCAGTGAAGGAAAGCGGGGGGGGACCCAGTACTTC few TRBV2 TRBD2 TRBJ2-5
CASSPTGPQPGTEAFF TGTGCCAGCTCACCAACCGGACCCCAGCCGGGCACTGAAGCTTTCTTT . TRBV18 . TRBJ1-1
CASSLTRGLETQYF TGTGCCAGCAGTTTGACCAGGGGGCTCGAGACCCAGTACTTC . TRBV27 TRBD1 TRBJ2-5
CSVQSGAETQYF TGCAGCGTTCAGAGCGGGGCAGAGACCCAGTACTTC . TRBV29-1 TRBD2 TRBJ2-5
CASSSTTGPQETQYF TGTGCCAGCAGCTCAACGACAGGGCCTCAAGAGACCCAGTACTTC . TRBV7-2 TRBD1 TRBJ2-5
CASSLEARVYGYTF TGTGCCAGCAGCTTAGAGGCCAGGGTCTATGGCTACACCTTC . TRBV7-2 . TRBJ1-2
CASRDQGLGYDYTF TGTGCCAGCAGGGACCAGGGGCTCGGGTATGACTACACCTTC once TRBV7-8 . TRBJ1-2
CSARDGGRVGNEQFF TGCAGTGCTAGAGATGGTGGCAGGGTAGGGAATGAGCAGTTCTTC . TRBV20-1 . TRBJ2-1
CASSEGGLETQYF TGTGCCAGCAGTGAGGGCGGATTGGAGACCCAGTACTTC . TRBV2 . TRBJ2-5
CASSDGQEYYEQYF TGTGCCAGCAGTGACGGCCAGGAATACTACGAGCAGTACTTC few TRBV2 . TRBJ2-7
CASSQGPGEEKLFF TGCGCCAGCAGCCAAGGTCCCGGGGAGGAAAAACTGTTTTTT . TRBV4-1 . TRBJ1-4
CASSLVLAGDDTQYF TGCGCCAGCAGCTTGGTATTAGCGGGGGACGATACGCAGTATTTT . TRBV5-1 TRBD2 TRBJ2-3
CASSSYLQETQYF TGCGCCAGCAGCTCCTACCTCCAAGAGACCCAGTACTTC . TRBV5-1 . TRBJ2-5
CASSNGQGAGELFF TGTGCCAGCAGTAACGGACAGGGGGCCGGGGAGCTGTTTTTT few TRBV2 TRBD1 TRBJ2-2
CASSFTHYNEQFF TGTGCCAGCAGCTTTACCCACTACAATGAGCAGTTCTTC . TRBV7-9 . TRBJ2-1
CASSPGGNYGYTF TGCGCCAGCAGCCCGGGGGGAAACTATGGCTACACCTTC many TRBV5-1 . TRBJ1-2
CASSFGGAGDTQYFGPGMNYGYTF . . TRBV12-3/TRBV12-4 . TRBJ1-2
CASSSVGGGSYNEQFF TGTGCCAGCAGTTCGGTCGGGGGGGGATCCTACAATGAGCAGTTCTTC many TRBV27 TRBD2 TRBJ2-1
CASQTSRDAEGYTF TGTGCCAGCCAAACAAGCCGGGATGCGGAGGGCTACACCTTC . TRBV6-1 . TRBJ1-2
CASSPTRHLGTEAFF TGTGCCAGCAGCCCTACGCGGCACCTGGGAACTGAAGCTTTCTTT . TRBV11-2 . TRBJ1-1
CASSLGGGAETKNIQYF TGCGCCAGCAGCTTGGGCGGGGGGGCTGAGACCAAAAACATTCAGTACTTC . TRBV5-1 TRBD2 TRBJ2-4
CASSPAWGGHTDTQYF TGTGCCAGCAGTCCAGCTTGGGGGGGCCACACAGATACGCAGTATTTT . TRBV12-3/TRBV12-4 . TRBJ2-3
CASSYNSGANVLTF TGTGCCAGCAGTTACAACTCTGGGGCCAACGTCCTGACTTTC . TRBV6-2/TRBV6-3 . TRBJ2-6
CASSLGAENVQYF TGTGCCAGCAGCTTGGGGGCGGAGAATGTGCAGTACTTC . TRBV5-6 . TRBJ2-7
CASSLGVGRETQFF TGTGCCAGCAGCTTAGGAGTGGGCAGAGAGACCCAGTTCTTC . TRBV11-2 . TRBJ2-1
CASSDGSWGSGANVLTF TGTGCCAGCAGCGACGGGTCTTGGGGCTCTGGGGCCAACGTCCTGACTTTC . TRBV3-1 . TRBJ2-6
CASSESIGDQNIQYF TGCGCCAGCAGTGAGTCTATTGGGGACCAAAACATTCAGTACTTC . TRBV10-1 . TRBJ2-4
CASSRGADETQYF TGCGCCAGCAGCCGGGGGGCCGACGAGACCCAGTACTTC . TRBV5-1 . TRBJ2-5